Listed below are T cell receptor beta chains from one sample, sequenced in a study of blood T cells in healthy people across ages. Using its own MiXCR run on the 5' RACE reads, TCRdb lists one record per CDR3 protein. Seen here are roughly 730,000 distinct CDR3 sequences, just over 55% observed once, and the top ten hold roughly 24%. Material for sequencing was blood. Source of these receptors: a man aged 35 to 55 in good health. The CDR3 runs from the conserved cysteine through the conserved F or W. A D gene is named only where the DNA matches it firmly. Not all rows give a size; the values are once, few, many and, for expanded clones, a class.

CDR3 DNA: TGTGCCAGCAGCTTCCCGAGGCCGGACTACTACGAGCAGTACTTC
CDR3 protein: CASSFPRPDYYEQYF
J gene: TRBJ2-7
D gene: -
clone size: -
V gene: TRBV7-2

CDR3 DNA: TGTGCCAGCAGTTTCGCAGACAGGCTTCAAGAGACCCAGTACTTC
CDR3 protein: CASSFADRLQETQYF
J gene: TRBJ2-5
D gene: -
clone size: -
V gene: TRBV6-5

CDR3 DNA: TGTGCCAGCAGCCGGACAGGGTACTACACCTTC
CDR3 protein: CASSRTGYYTF
J gene: TRBJ1-2
D gene: TRBD1
clone size: -
V gene: TRBV3-1

CDR3 DNA: TGCGCCAACAGGCGTCAAGCGGGAGTCACAGATACGCAGTATTTT
CDR3 protein: CANRRQAGVTDTQYF
J gene: TRBJ2-3
D gene: TRBD2
clone size: -
V gene: TRBV4-1

CDR3 DNA: TGTGCCAGCAGTGTAGGGGGCGCGGGTTATGGCTACACCTTC
CDR3 protein: CASSVGGAGYGYTF
J gene: TRBJ1-2
D gene: TRBD1
clone size: -
V gene: TRBV27

CDR3 DNA: TGTGCCAGCAGCTACGATACAGGGAGCACAGATACGCAGTATTTT
CDR3 protein: CASSYDTGSTDTQYF
J gene: TRBJ2-3
D gene: -
clone size: -
V gene: TRBV7-2

CDR3 DNA: TGTGCCATCAGTGACTCCAAAGGGCCCGGAGGGGGCTACACCTTC
CDR3 protein: CAISDSKGPGGGYTF
J gene: TRBJ1-2
D gene: -
clone size: -
V gene: TRBV10-3

CDR3 DNA: TGCGCCAGCAGCTTGGAGGGAGGAAAGAACACTGAAGCTTTCTTT
CDR3 protein: CASSLEGGKNTEAFF
J gene: TRBJ1-1
D gene: -
clone size: -
V gene: TRBV5-1

CDR3 DNA: TGTGCCAGCAGGAAAGGGGGTCCTAGCACAGATACGCAGTATTTT
CDR3 protein: CASRKGGPSTDTQYF
J gene: TRBJ2-3
D gene: -
clone size: -
V gene: TRBV6-2/TRBV6-3

CDR3 DNA: TGTGCCAGCAGTGCGACAGGTCGGAACACTGAAGCTTTCTTT
CDR3 protein: CASSATGRNTEAFF
J gene: TRBJ1-1
D gene: -
clone size: -
V gene: TRBV2

CDR3 DNA: TGTGCCAGCAGTTACTCCGGGGGCTACTCTGGGGCCAACGTCCTGACTTTC
CDR3 protein: CASSYSGGYSGANVLTF
J gene: TRBJ2-6
D gene: -
clone size: -
V gene: TRBV6-5

CDR3 DNA: TGTGCCAGCAGTTTTATGGGTCCCACAGATACGCAGTATTTT
CDR3 protein: CASSFMGPTDTQYF
J gene: TRBJ2-3
D gene: -
clone size: -
V gene: TRBV28

CDR3 DNA: TGTGCCAGCAGTCTGACAGGGAAGGGCTACACCTTC
CDR3 protein: CASSLTGKGYTF
J gene: TRBJ1-2
D gene: TRBD1
clone size: -
V gene: TRBV27

CDR3 DNA: TGCAGCGCCCGGGACAGGGCGGGTGGAGAAGCTTTCTTT
CDR3 protein: CSARDRAGGEAFF
J gene: TRBJ1-1
D gene: TRBD1
clone size: -
V gene: TRBV29-1

CDR3 DNA: TGTGCCAGCAGTGTCAACAGGGGCACAGATACGCAGTATTTT
CDR3 protein: CASSVNRGTDTQYF
J gene: TRBJ2-3
D gene: -
clone size: -
V gene: TRBV25-1

CDR3 DNA: TGTGCCAGCAGCTCGGGACTAGCGAATACAGATACGCAGTATTTT
CDR3 protein: CASSSGLANTDTQYF
J gene: TRBJ2-3
D gene: TRBD2
clone size: few
V gene: TRBV7-2

CDR3 DNA: TGCGCCAGCAGCGGGGGGACTAGCGGGGGCACAGATACGCAGTATTTT
CDR3 protein: CASSGGTSGGTDTQYF
J gene: TRBJ2-3
D gene: TRBD2
clone size: -
V gene: TRBV5-1

CDR3 DNA: TGTGCCAGCAGCTCGGGACAACCCGGGTACGAGCAGTACTTC
CDR3 protein: CASSSGQPGYEQYF
J gene: TRBJ2-7
D gene: -
clone size: many
V gene: TRBV7-9

CDR3 DNA: TGCAGTGCTAGAGAGCGGACTAGGAACAATGAGCAGTACTTC
CDR3 protein: CSARERTRNNEQYF
J gene: TRBJ2-7
D gene: TRBD2
clone size: -
V gene: TRBV20-1

CDR3 DNA: TGCAGTGCCGAGGCCACAGGGGCCCAGTCGGGTTCACCCCTCCACTTT
CDR3 protein: CSAEATGAQSGSPLHF
J gene: TRBJ1-6
D gene: TRBD1
clone size: -
V gene: TRBV20-1

CDR3 DNA: TGTGCCAGCAGCGTCGGGGGGGGGACCGGGGATATGCAGTATTTT
CDR3 protein: CASSVGGGTGDMQYF
J gene: TRBJ2-3
D gene: TRBD2
clone size: -
V gene: TRBV9

CDR3 DNA: TGTGCCAGCAGCTTAGTAGGCGGGGGGGCCTACAATGAGCAGTACTTC
CDR3 protein: CASSLVGGGAYNEQYF
J gene: TRBJ2-7
D gene: TRBD2
clone size: -
V gene: TRBV7-8

CDR3 DNA: TGTGCCAGCAGCACACCCGGGCCGCACGAGACCCAGTACTTC
CDR3 protein: CASSTPGPHETQYF
J gene: TRBJ2-5
D gene: -
clone size: few
V gene: TRBV7-2

CDR3 DNA: TGTGCCAGCAGCCAAGGCGCGGTGTATTCACCCCTCCACTTT
CDR3 protein: CASSQGAVYSPLHF
J gene: TRBJ1-6
D gene: -
clone size: -
V gene: TRBV14

CDR3 DNA: TGTGCCAGCAGTAGAGGGGCTAGCGGGGTGGATACGCAGTATTTT
CDR3 protein: CASSRGASGVDTQYF
J gene: TRBJ2-3
D gene: TRBD2
clone size: -
V gene: TRBV6-5

CDR3 DNA: TGCAGCGCCTCGGGACAACTCTACGAGCAGTACTTC
CDR3 protein: CSASGQLYEQYF
J gene: TRBJ2-7
D gene: -
clone size: -
V gene: TRBV29-1

CDR3 DNA: TGTGCCAGCAGCGTAGGGACAAGGTCCTACGAGCAGTACTTC
CDR3 protein: CASSVGTRSYEQYF
J gene: TRBJ2-7
D gene: -
clone size: few
V gene: TRBV9

CDR3 DNA: TGTGCCAGCAGCACTGGGCAGTTCTCTGGAAACACCATATATTTT
CDR3 protein: CASSTGQFSGNTIYF
J gene: TRBJ1-3
D gene: -
clone size: -
V gene: TRBV12-3/TRBV12-4

CDR3 DNA: TGTGCCAGCAGCGTACCGGGACAGGGGCTCCACGAGCAGTACTTC
CDR3 protein: CASSVPGQGLHEQYF
J gene: TRBJ2-7
D gene: TRBD1
clone size: few
V gene: TRBV5-6

CDR3 DNA: TGTGCCAGCAGTGTCTCCGGAGGAGGGAGAGAGACCCAGTACTTC
CDR3 protein: CASSVSGGGRETQYF
J gene: TRBJ2-5
D gene: -
clone size: -
V gene: TRBV25-1

CDR3 DNA: TGTGCCAGCAGCTTGGCGAGTTCGAGAGGCCCGGATACGCAGTATTTT
CDR3 protein: CASSLASSRGPDTQYF
J gene: TRBJ2-3
D gene: -
clone size: few
V gene: TRBV11-3

CDR3 DNA: TGTGCTAGCAGTCCCGTTACTTCTGGGACCACAGATACGCAGTATTTT
CDR3 protein: CASSPVTSGTTDTQYF
J gene: TRBJ2-3
D gene: -
clone size: -
V gene: TRBV7-7

CDR3 DNA: TGCAGCGTTGTAAAGCGGACAGGGGTCGATGAGCAGTTCTTC
CDR3 protein: CSVVKRTGVDEQFF
J gene: TRBJ2-1
D gene: TRBD1
clone size: -
V gene: TRBV29-1

CDR3 DNA: TGCAGCGTCCGACAGGGACATGGCTACACCTTC
CDR3 protein: CSVRQGHGYTF
J gene: TRBJ1-2
D gene: TRBD1
clone size: -
V gene: TRBV29-1

CDR3 DNA: TGTGCCAGCGCTCCCCGACAGGGGGCCCAGCCCCAGCATTTT
CDR3 protein: CASAPRQGAQPQHF
J gene: TRBJ1-5
D gene: TRBD1
clone size: few
V gene: TRBV7-2

CDR3 DNA: TGCAGTGCTAGCATGTCAACTAATGAAAAACTGTTTTTT
CDR3 protein: CSASMSTNEKLFF
J gene: TRBJ1-4
D gene: -
clone size: -
V gene: TRBV20-1

CDR3 DNA: TGTGCCAGCATGGGTGCAACTAGCGGGAGGCAACTTAGCACAGATACGCAGTATTTT
CDR3 protein: CASMGATSGRQLSTDTQYF
J gene: TRBJ2-3
D gene: TRBD2
clone size: few
V gene: TRBV7-9

CDR3 DNA: TGTGCCAGCAGTTCCCCGGATACTGAATCGCGAAGAAAACTGTTTTTT
CDR3 protein: CASSSPDTESRRKLFF
J gene: TRBJ1-4
D gene: -
clone size: -
V gene: TRBV28

CDR3 DNA: TGTGCCAGCAGCGGGACTAGCGGACAAGAGACCCAGTACTTC
CDR3 protein: CASSGTSGQETQYF
J gene: TRBJ2-5
D gene: TRBD2
clone size: many
V gene: TRBV2

CDR3 DNA: TGTGCCAGCAGTGCCCATTGGGGGGAGACCCAGTACTTC
CDR3 protein: CASSAHWGETQYF
J gene: TRBJ2-5
D gene: -
clone size: few
V gene: TRBV2

CDR3 DNA: TGCAGTGCTAGCGCGACAGGGCAATCGGAAGCTTTCTTT
CDR3 protein: CSASATGQSEAFF
J gene: TRBJ1-1
D gene: TRBD1
clone size: -
V gene: TRBV20-1

CDR3 DNA: TGCGCCAGCAGCTTCAGTCAGGGGGCAGAAACTGAAGCTTTCTTT
CDR3 protein: CASSFSQGAETEAFF
J gene: TRBJ1-1
D gene: TRBD1
clone size: -
V gene: TRBV5-1

CDR3 DNA: TGTGCCAGCAGAAACCCAAACTATGGCTACACCTTC
CDR3 protein: CASRNPNYGYTF
J gene: TRBJ1-2
D gene: -
clone size: few
V gene: TRBV7-9

CDR3 DNA: TGTGCCAGCAGTTCCTCGGGCCCCCAAGAGACCCAGTACTTC
CDR3 protein: CASSSSGPQETQYF
J gene: TRBJ2-5
D gene: -
clone size: few
V gene: TRBV28

CDR3 DNA: TGTGCTAGTGGTTTGGTAACGCGTTTTACTGGCAGTGCTTACTCCTACGAGCAGTACTTC
CDR3 protein: CASGLVTRFTGSAYSYEQYF
J gene: TRBJ2-7
D gene: -
clone size: few
V gene: TRBV12-5

CDR3 DNA: TGTGCTAGTGGTTTGGTCCTCGGCCGGTTTAAGTCCTACAATGAGCAGTTCTTC
CDR3 protein: CASGLVLGRFKSYNEQFF
J gene: TRBJ2-1
D gene: -
clone size: -
V gene: TRBV12-5

CDR3 DNA: TGCGCCAGCAGCCAACCGTGGGAGTATGGCTACACCTTC
CDR3 protein: CASSQPWEYGYTF
J gene: TRBJ1-2
D gene: -
clone size: -
V gene: TRBV4-1

CDR3 DNA: TGTGCCACCAGCAGAGACAGGGGGCAGTACAATGAGCAGTTCTTC
CDR3 protein: CATSRDRGQYNEQFF
J gene: TRBJ2-1
D gene: TRBD1
clone size: -
V gene: TRBV15

CDR3 DNA: TGCGCCAGCAGCTTGGCCCAGTACTACGAGCAGTACTTC
CDR3 protein: CASSLAQYYEQYF
J gene: TRBJ2-7
D gene: -
clone size: -
V gene: TRBV5-1